The present entry profiles one T cell receptor (beta chain) with its context. Its antigen is currently unknown. Extracted RNA was reverse transcribed, and the resulting cDNA served as sequencing template. TCRdb keeps only in-frame clones here, not all; method: immunoSEQ multiplex PCR. In the table there are about 140,000 clones, about 47% of which are singletons. Per germline, CDR1 SGDLS and CDR2 YYNGEE. The ends were cut back, 3 bases at V and 2 bases at J, with 9 bases in the middle. The CDR3 contains 14 residues. The sample comes from a study of CD8+ T cells in alopecia areata. As for the study in general: A regimen of oral tofacitinib, 5 to 10 mg twice daily, was given to treated patients. Study findings and constraints: Higher clonality was seen in lesional scalp than in normal scalp, especially in alopecia totalis/universalis. Patients shared TCRs less clearly than mice did, possibly owing to HLA.

Researchers gathered lesional scalp punch biopsies and peripheral blood from patients with alopecia areata. The V gene is TRBV9, the J gene TRBJ1-3; D gene unclear. Sequences were derived from CD4+ T cells sorted from blood, sampled at week 0. This TCR came from a human donor with alopecia areata. CDR3 sequence (DNA): TGTGCCAGCAGCGCAGGTAGAACTGGAAACACCATATATTTT. Protein sequence: CASSAGRTGNTIYF.